Listed here are 10 T cell receptor beta chains from one sample, sequenced in a study of T cells in Graves' hyperthyroidism and ophthalmopathy. RNA transcripts yielded amplified TCR beta CDR3 regions. HTBI primers drove first-round RT-PCR of the TCR CDR3. TCRdb analysed the multiplex PCR reads with MiXCR anew, one entry per CDR3 protein. This table has 600,000 or so distinct CDR3 sequences, approximately 14% appearing once. Sequenced input: blood. The receptors here all came from a woman in her late teens or twenties with Graves' ophthalmopathy.

The V and J genes are TRBV19 and TRBJ1-2, with a weak D call TRBD1 (5 bases). Trimming pared 4 bases from V and 5 bases from J, leaving 8 bases between. There are 12 residues in the CDR3. Germline V lookup: CDR1 LNHDA, CDR2 SQIVND (reference sequence). In DNA, the CDR3 is TGTGCCAGTAGTAGGGGCCATTATGGCTACACCTTC. This encodes CASSRGHYGYTF. Looking up the rest from reference TRBV19 and TRBJ1-2 gives the full variable domain: DGGITQSPKYLFRKEGQNVTLSCEQNLNHDAMYWYRQDPGQGLRLIYYSQIVNDFQKGDIAEGYSVSREKKESFPLTVTSAQKNPTAFYLCASSRGHYGYTFGSGTRLTVV.

This clonotype has only a few counts. The chain joins TRBV6-1 to TRBJ1-1, with TRBD1 as a possible D gene (5 bases). This CDR3 spans 15 amino acids. Germline V CDR1 and CDR2: MNHNS, SASEGT. V lost 7 bases to trimming and J lost 1 base, with 16 bases between them. CDR3: CASTRGGPPNTEAFF. CDR3 coding DNA: TGTGCCAGCACTCGGGGGGGACCACCGAACACTGAAGCTTTCTTT.

The table lists this clonotype with many counts. The chain employs TRBV2 and TRBJ2-7; D perhaps matches TRBD2 (6 bases). Germline loops: CDR1 SNHLY, CDR2 FYNNEI. This CDR3 contains 12 residues. Trimming took 3 bases from V and 6 from J, leaving 9 bases between them. CDR3 loop: CASSESGAEQYF. For the CDR3, the DNA is TGTGCCAGCAGTGAGTCGGGAGCCGAGCAGTACTTC.

This clonotype was observed many times. The chain carries TRBV28 and TRBJ2-3; D is perhaps TRBD1 (5 bases). V lost 6 bases and J 0 bases, leaving 19 bases between the germline ends. Per germline, CDR1 MDHEN and CDR2 SYDVKM. This CDR3 region has 17 residues. CDR3 DNA: TGTGCCAGCAGCTCCCGTTCACTCAGGGAAAGCACAGATACGCAGTATTTT. It encodes CASSSRSLRESTDTQYF.

This clonotype was counted a few times. One end of the junction varies from germline; a read error may be responsible. The chain carries TRBV5-4 and TRBJ1-1; possible D gene TRBD1, 5 bases. In germline, CDR1 is SGHNT, CDR2 YYREEE (reference sequence). This CDR3 contains 11 residues. CDR3 sequence: CASSLGPQAFF. The CDR3 nucleotides read TGTGCCAGCAGTTTGGGACCCCAAGCTTTCTTT.

This clonotype was found many times. This chain links TRBV11-2 with TRBJ2-5; a weak D match, TRBD1 (5 bases). The CDR3 sequence is 14 residues long. Germline V lookup: CDR1 SGHAT, CDR2 FQNNGV. The ends were cut back, 0 bases at V and 4 bases at J, with 9 bases in the middle. CDR3 nucleotides: TGTGCCAGCAGCTTAGAGTCCAGGGCAGAGACCCAGTACTTC. Its translation: CASSLESRAETQYF.

This clonotype was recorded at least ten times. The rearrangement uses TRBV7-6 and TRBJ2-7; D tentatively fits TRBD1 or TRBD2 (5 bases each). The CDR3 has 14 amino acids. V was trimmed by 6 bases and J by 2 bases, leaving 14 bases between them. The V gene's germline CDR1 is SGHVS and CDR2 FNYEAQ. The CDR3 DNA reads TGTGCCAGCAGTGAGGGACCGGGGCCCTACGAGCAGTACTTC. It codes for CASSEGPGPYEQYF.

There are a few counts of this clonotype. The gene calls are TRBV20-1 and TRBJ2-1; 13 bases line up with TRBD2. This CDR3 region has 16 residues. V lost 1 base to trimming and J lost 8 bases; unmatched junction nucleotides: 8. The germline gives CDR1 DFQATT, CDR2 SNEGSKA (reference sequence). CDR3 sequence: CSARGTSGSAIYEQFF. For the CDR3, the DNA is TGCAGTGCTAGAGGGACTAGCGGGAGTGCGATTTATGAGCAGTTCTTC.

This clonotype was recorded at least ten times. This chain links TRBV7-2 with TRBJ2-3, with D perhaps TRBD1 or TRBD2 (5 bases each). There are 13 residues in the CDR3. Trimming removed 3 bases from V and 6 bases from J, with 10 bases in between. The V gene's germline CDR1 is SGHTA and CDR2 FQGNSA. CDR3 nucleotides: TGTGCCAGCAGCTTTGGCAGGGACGATACGCAGTATTTT. Its translation: CASSFGRDDTQYF.

Many counts were recorded for this clonotype. V is TRBV5-1 and J is TRBJ2-7; no clear D gene. Germline assignment: CDR1 SGHRS and CDR2 YFSETQ. The germline V and J ends were trimmed by 0 bases and 2 bases, with 6 bases remaining between them. The CDR3 covers 13 residues. As DNA, the CDR3 is TGCGCCAGCAGCTTGGATCAGACCTACGAGCAGTACTTC. It encodes CASSLDQTYEQYF.